This is a list of T cell receptor beta chains from one sample in a study of cytomegalovirus exposure and HLA in healthy donors. The table came from immunoSEQ multiplex PCR; TCRdb's copy has only in-frame clones and leaves some out. The sample has some 200,000 clones, 77% seen once. The specimen sequenced was PBMCs. The receptors here all came from a woman in her sixties or seventies in good health and CMV-seropositive. Each CDR3 is given with its conserved first and last residue. A D gene is named only where the DNA matches it firmly.

v_call d_call cdr3_aa
TRBV28 NA CASSSQGRGYGYTF
TRBV6-6 TRBD1 CASSGDRGTDTQYF
TRBV27 NA CASGSMGGVKNGYTF
TRBV29-1 TRBD1 CSRNRGYEQYF
TRBV27 NA CASSLGGGELGYTF
TRBV7-2 TRBD1 CASSITGTAGYTF
TRBV6-5 NA CASTPPGTDTQYF
TRBV19 TRBD1 CASTTPTGVVGNTIYF
TRBV9 NA CASSVEGRVNTEAFF
TRBV6-1 TRBD1 CASTQRGQVPNEQYF
TRBV27 TRBD1 CASPGMGTGSKAQYF
TRBV18 NA CASSPRRATGSPLHF
TRBV6-5 NA CASSFWGDYNEQFF
TRBV14 NA CASSLLGGAGTDTQYF